This T cell receptor beta chain was obtained from a study of blood T cell repertoires in COVID-19. Patients at the Seattle site were enrolled during active infection and followed longitudinally. Germline CDR1 and CDR2: SGHVS and FQNEAQ. The CDR3 totals 15 residues. With 7 bases removed from V and 2 bases from J, the gap between germline ends came to 17 bases. Profiled with immunoSEQ multiplex PCR; TCRdb holds only in-frame clones, not every one. The table has approximately 230,000 clones, 88% seen once. This receptor was taken from a woman in her thirties with COVID-19, enrolled during active disease. The sequencing input was peripheral blood. The chain is built from TRBV7-8 and TRBJ2-5; D may be TRBD1 (6 bases). The CDR3 DNA follows: TGTGCCAGCAAGCTTGTATACAGGGTTCAAGAGACCCAGTACTTC. It yields the protein CASKLVYRVQETQYF. Looking up the rest from reference TRBV7-8 and TRBJ2-5 gives the full variable domain: GAGVSQSPRYKVAKRGQDVALRCDPISGHVSLFWYQQALGQGPEFLTYFQNEAQLDKSGLPSDRFFAERPEGSVSTLKIQRTQQEDSAVYLCASKLVYRVQETQYFGPGTRLLVL.